This TCR beta chain comes out of a study of cytomegalovirus exposure and HLA in healthy donors. Amplification used 60 Vbeta primers and 13 Jbeta primers. Per the authors' pipeline: Later reanalysis found roughly 80 million unique TCR beta chains, 10 million to 12 million of them shared. TCRdb keeps only in-frame clones here, not all; method: immunoSEQ multiplex PCR. Clonal size and the V and J genes are those of that table, whereas D and trimming came from the DNA. Recorded for this sample: 70,000 to 100,000 clones. With respect to this clone: Its antigen is not known.

This CDR3 spans 11 amino acids. In germline, CDR1 is MNHEY, CDR2 SVGAGI. V gave up 7 bases and J gave up 5 bases, with 9 bases separating them. Study findings and constraints: About 87% or about 30% of the time was how often most TCR beta V segments were productive, according to an earlier analysis. The study labeled under 200 TCR beta chains cytomegalovirus-associated. Across donors, sequencing depth was assumed by presence/absence analyses to be roughly uniform.

The receptor's source is a girl under 18 in good health and CMV-seropositive. The sequenced sample was PBMCs. The J gene is TRBJ2-7, the V gene TRBV6-5, with D tentatively TRBD2 (5 bases). This CDR3 reads CASIYGDEQYF. The CDR3 DNA reads TGTGCCAGCATCTACGGGGACGAGCAGTACTTC.